This T cell receptor beta chain is from a study of T cell repertoires in cytomegalovirus infection. Looking at the study overall: TCR beta signatures that were public indicated CMV infection and matching HLA type. The study, taken as a whole, reports: Clonotype analysis showed dominance of the ex vivo response by HLA-C-restricted CMV-specific TCR beta clonotypes. Summed frequency of public TCR beta families distinguished CMV carriers with the relevant HLA.

Between the trimmed V and J ends, which lost 3 bases and 8 bases, there was a span of 7 bases. CDR3 length: 11 amino acids. Germline lookup yields CDR1 MNHNS and CDR2 SASEGT. In this sample, this clonotype turned up many times. Its antigen is still unknown. TCRdb called the reads again in MiXCR, with one record for every CDR3 protein. The data hold roughly 280,000 distinct CDR3 sequences, with around 20% observed a single time. The sample was cultured PBMCs, taken from culture after CMV antigen stimulation. This receptor was taken from a human donor in good health (CMV status not recorded). Some clones in this sample may be carry-over from other donors' samples. V is TRBV6-1 and J is TRBJ1-2; D unresolved. The CDR3 nucleotides are TGTGCCAGCAGTGAGGGTTTCGGCTACACCTTC. It yields the protein CASSEGFGYTF.